Presented here are 21 T cell receptor beta chains from one specimen sequenced in a study of shared clonotypes between healthy human individuals. The repertoire was sequenced with immunoSEQ multiplex PCR; TCRdb's copy has only in-frame clones and lacks some. The repertoire includes about 2 million clones, 90% to 95% of them detected once, and about 0.13% sits in the top ten. The sequenced sample was naive CD4+ T cells sorted from blood. The subset was: CD45RA+ positively selected. These receptors all stem from a man aged 18 to 35 in good health.

The chain is built from TRBV6-6 and TRBJ1-1, with a weak D call TRBD1 (5 bases). The CDR3 sequence is 15 residues long. Germline V gives CDR1 MNHNY, CDR2 SVGAGI (reference sequence). Trimming cost V 2 bases and J 2 bases, with 12 bases left between them. The CDR3 reads CASSYGRQINTEAFF. DNA for the CDR3: TGTGCCAGCAGTTACGGGAGACAGATTAACACTGAAGCTTTCTTT.

This clone was found once. This chain uses TRBV6-6 with TRBJ2-1; 9 positions agree with TRBD1. J gave up 5 bases and V 6 bases, and 5 bases lay outside the gene matches. The CDR3 is 14 amino acids. Per germline, CDR1 MNHNY and CDR2 SVGAGI (reference sequence). The CDR3 loop is CASRTGTGHNEQFF. In DNA, the CDR3 is TGTGCCAGCAGGACCGGGACAGGGCACAATGAGCAGTTCTTC.

The rearrangement links TRBV10-3 to TRBJ1-3; 10 bases are a match to TRBD1. Looked up from germline, CDR1 is ENHRY and CDR2 is SYGVKD. V lost 7 bases to trimming and J lost 0 bases; unmatched junction nucleotides: 3. This CDR3 has 15 residues. This CDR3 is CAIKTGGGSGNTIYF. DNA for the CDR3: TGTGCCATCAAGACAGGGGGCGGCTCTGGAAACACCATATATTTT.

On this clone itself: In the same sample, other DNA sequences code for this CDR3. The chain recombines TRBV5-1 with TRBJ2-7; D is perhaps TRBD2 (6 bases). This CDR3 is built from 14 residues. Trimming left V 2 bases short and J 2 bases short, with 11 bases between. The germline V gene has CDR1 SGHRS and CDR2 YFSETQ. CDR3 nucleotides: TGCGCCAGCAGCTTAGGGCGGGGACCCTACGAGCAGTACTTC. Amino acids: CASSLGRGPYEQYF.

The rearrangement joins TRBV7-2 to TRBJ2-2, with 9 nucleotides matching TRBD1. Germline V gene lookup returns CDR1 SGHTA and CDR2 FQGNSA. CDR3 size: 16 residues. The V and J ends lost 5 bases and 7 bases, in that order; junction bases with no gene match: 11. CDR3 loop: CASSPQPGQGVGELFF. In DNA form, the CDR3 reads TGTGCCAGCAGCCCCCAGCCGGGACAGGGCGTCGGGGAGCTGTTTTTT.

V is TRBV6-1 and J is TRBJ2-7, with a weak D call TRBD1 (6 bases). From germline, CDR1 is MNHNS and CDR2 SASEGT. Between the trimmed V and J ends, which lost 6 bases and 3 bases, there was a span of 18 bases. The CDR3 is made up of 15 amino acids. The CDR3 nucleotides are TGTGCCAGCAGACCCACAGGGATCCCCATCTACGAGCAGTACTTC. It translates to CASRPTGIPIYEQYF.

The CDR3 protein is CASSSTGTSDVQFF. The DNA for the CDR3 is TGTGCCAGCAGCTCCACCGGGACTAGCGACGTGCAGTTCTTC. The chain joins TRBV7-2 to TRBJ2-1; 10 nucleotides line up with TRBD2. With V trimmed by 4 bases and J by 12 bases, 9 bases remained unmatched. Germline CDR1 SGHTA, CDR2 FQGNSA. The CDR3 has 14 amino acids.

The rearrangement uses TRBV6-4 and TRBJ2-5; TRBD2 is a possible D gene (7 bases). CDR1 is MRHNA, CDR2 SNTAGT, per germline. V was clipped by 6 bases and J by 5 bases, with 19 bases between them. CDR3 length: 15 amino acids. CDR3 in amino acids: CASRATGGLGETQYF. The CDR3 nucleotides are TGTGCCAGCAGAGCAACCGGGGGGCTGGGGGAGACCCAGTACTTC.

The chain is built from TRBV5-6 and TRBJ1-2, with D maybe TRBD1 (6 bases). The V end lost 0 bases, the J end lost 4 bases, and 10 bases lay between the germline ends. The CDR3 consists of 14 residues. Germline V gives CDR1 SGHDT, CDR2 YYEEEE. CDR3 bases: TGTGCCAGCAGCTTGGGGGGGCCAGGCTATGGCTACACCTTC. It codes for CASSLGGPGYGYTF.

Details on this clone: Within the sample, other DNA sequences also encode this same CDR3. The rearrangement uses TRBV6-5 and TRBJ1-6; D gene unclear. Per germline, CDR1 MNHEY and CDR2 SVGAGI. V gave up 0 bases and J gave up 7 bases, with 7 bases separating them. The CDR3 contains 14 residues. The CDR3 nucleotides read TGTGCCAGCAGTTACTCGGGGAGAAATTCACCCCTCCACTTT. It yields the protein CASSYSGRNSPLHF.

J is TRBJ1-3 and V is TRBV6-5; possibly TRBD1 for D (5 bases). Germline CDR1 reads MNHEY; CDR2 reads SVGAGI. There are 15 residues in the CDR3. V lost 2 bases and J 0 bases, leaving 8 bases between the germline ends. This CDR3 reads CASSYGTDSGNTIYF. DNA for the CDR3: TGTGCCAGCAGTTACGGGACCGACTCTGGAAACACCATATATTTT.

The V gene is TRBV7-8, the J gene TRBJ2-3; the match to TRBD1 covers 8 bases. With V trimmed by 1 base and J by 6 bases, 9 bases remained unmatched. CDR3 length equals 16 residues. CDR1 is SGHVS and CDR2 is FQNEAQ in the germline V gene. The CDR3 bases are TGTGCCAGCAGCTTAGAATTCGGGACAGGTCAGGATACGCAGTATTTT. Translated: CASSLEFGTGQDTQYF.

This chain joins TRBV30 and TRBJ2-2, with 7 nucleotides matching TRBD1. V was clipped by 4 bases and J by 3 bases; unmatched bases: 17. CDR3 length equals 18 residues. Germline V gene sequence: CDR1 GTSNPN, CDR2 SVGIG (reference sequence). The CDR3 DNA follows: TGTGCCTGGACCCTTCTAAGACAGGGTAATCGGTACACCGGGGAGCTGTTTTTT. Protein: CAWTLLRQGNRYTGELFF.

The CDR3 DNA reads as TGTGCCAGCCTGACAGGGCTAGGCTACACCTTC. This sequence encodes CASLTGLGYTF. The chain links TRBV6-6 to TRBJ1-2, with TRBD1 identical over 7 bases. V dropped 8 bases and J dropped 8; count of bases not matched to a gene: 5. The length of the CDR3 is 11 residues. The germline CDR1 and CDR2 sequences are MNHNY and SVGAGI (reference sequence).

A word on this clone: The sample carries other DNA sequences with the same CDR3. The chain links TRBV5-1 to TRBJ2-7; 7 bases line up with TRBD1. J was trimmed by 2 bases and V by 0 bases; bases with no gene match: 2. This CDR3 has 14 amino acids. Germline V gene data show CDR1 as SGHRS and CDR2 as YFSETQ. The CDR3: CASSLDRGAYEQYF. The CDR3 nucleotides are TGCGCCAGCAGCTTGGACAGGGGAGCCTACGAGCAGTACTTC.

This clone showed up just once. The chain is built from TRBV28 and TRBJ2-7; 8 bases align to TRBD1. Germline-derived CDR1 and CDR2 are MDHEN and SYDVKM. V lost 3 bases, J lost 5 bases, and 6 bases stayed unmatched. The CDR3 covers 14 residues. The CDR3 coding sequence is TGTGCCAGCAGTTTCACAGGGGGATACGACGAGCAGTACTTC. Protein product: CASSFTGGYDEQYF.

V usage is TRBV27 and J usage is TRBJ2-7, with a possible D match to TRBD1 (6 bases). The germline gives CDR1 MNHEY, CDR2 SMNVEV (reference sequence). V was clipped by 7 bases and J by 3 bases, with 10 bases between them. The CDR3 has 12 amino acids. The CDR3 bases are TGTGCCAGCATCGGGACAAGCTACGAGCAGTACTTC. Translated: CASIGTSYEQYF.

This clone has a handful of counts. V usage is TRBV19 and J usage is TRBJ1-6; tentative D call: TRBD1 (5 bases). Trimming removed 1 base at V and 7 bases at J, with 14 bases between. Germline lookup yields CDR1 LNHDA and CDR2 SQIVND (reference sequence). There are 16 residues in the CDR3. CDR3 protein: CASSIAVSPGNSPLHF. CDR3 nucleotide sequence: TGTGCCAGTAGTATAGCGGTCTCCCCAGGGAATTCACCCCTCCACTTT.

Details on this clone: This sample also contains other DNA sequences that code for the same CDR3. The rearrangement joins TRBV7-2 to TRBJ2-5; D not resolved. In germline, CDR1 is SGHTA, CDR2 FQGNSA. V dropped 5 bases and J dropped 0 bases, with 4 bases sitting between them. The CDR3 loop spans 12 amino acids. The CDR3 region has the DNA TGTGCCAGCAGCCAATACCAAGAGACCCAGTACTTC. Its protein product is CASSQYQETQYF. Combining the CDR3 with reference TRBV7-2 and TRBJ2-5 gives the whole variable domain GAGVSQSPSNKVTEKGKDVELRCDPISGHTALYWYRQSLGQGLEFLIYFQGNSAPDKSGLPSDRFSAERTGGSVSTLTIQRTQQEDSAVYLCASSQYQETQYFGPGTRLLVL.

J is TRBJ2-1 and V is TRBV6-1; 7 nucleotides line up with TRBD2. CDR3 size: 14 residues. Trimming cost V 5 bases and J 3 bases; bases outside gene matches: 4. Germline loops: CDR1 MNHNS, CDR2 SASEGT. CDR3 nucleotides: TGTGCCAGCAGTCCCAGGACTAGCTACAATGAGCAGTTCTTC. This sequence encodes CASSPRTSYNEQFF.

This rearrangement joins TRBV30 to TRBJ1-3; TRBD1 agrees at 8 bases. V gave up 2 bases and J gave up 2 bases; unmatched junction bases: 5. The germline V gene has CDR1 GTSNPN and CDR2 SVGIG (reference sequence). This CDR3 region has 15 residues. The CDR3 sequence is CAWSQQGGPGNTIYF. The CDR3 DNA follows: TGTGCCTGGAGTCAACAGGGGGGCCCTGGAAACACCATATATTTT.